The sequence of this T cell receptor (beta chain) was determined in a study of blood T cell repertoires in COVID-19. The overall study: PBMCs, B-cell-depleted T cells, or T cells provided the cDNA or gDNA that made up the material.

Clones were sequenced by immunoSEQ multiplex PCR, and TCRdb holds only the in-frame ones, with some missing. The sample has about 310,000 clones, around 87% seen once; the top ten hold 1%. This CDR3 contains 15 residues. After removal of 9 bases from V and 4 bases from J, the junction contained 10 bases not matched to a gene. Germline V CDR1 and CDR2: LNHDA, SQIVND (reference sequence). V is TRBV19 and J is TRBJ2-1; TRBD1 matches 9 bases. The sample consisted of peripheral blood. The sequence was collected from a man between 45 and 60 years old with active or convalescent COVID-19. The DNA of the CDR3 is TGTGCCAGCACGAGACAGGGGGAGGGATACAATGAGCAGTTCTTC. Translated, it gives CASTRQGEGYNEQFF.